A selection of T cell receptor beta chains follows, all from one sample in a study of blood T cells in healthy people across ages. TCRdb re-called the 5' RACE reads with MiXCR, one entry per CDR3 protein. The sample contains more than 500,000 distinct CDR3 sequences, 27% of which appear only once. The material sequenced was blood. The receptors come from a woman in her sixties or seventies in good health. Both conserved end residues are part of each CDR3. The order of the fields is clone size, D gene, J gene, V gene, CDR3 protein, CDR3 DNA. D genes are given only for firm matches. Size tells how often a clone was seen (once, few, many) or the class of an expanded clone, and some rows leave it out.

>few|TRBD2|TRBJ2-1|TRBV5-1
CASSGGGALNEQFF
TGCGCCAGCAGCGGCGGGGGGGCTCTCAATGAGCAGTTCTTC
>-|-|TRBJ2-4|TRBV11-1
CASAPRQIIAKNIQYF
TGTGCCAGCGCTCCCCGACAGATAATAGCCAAAAACATTCAGTACTTC
>-|-|TRBJ1-1|TRBV18
CASSQSGVPNTEAFF
TGTGCCAGCTCACAATCAGGGGTTCCGAACACTGAAGCTTTCTTT
>-|-|TRBJ1-4|TRBV30
CAWSTANEKLFF
TGTGCCTGGAGTACCGCTAATGAAAAACTGTTTTTT
>-|TRBD2|TRBJ2-1|TRBV4-3
CASSQEASGGADEQFF
TGCGCCAGCAGCCAAGAGGCTAGCGGGGGGGCAGATGAGCAGTTCTTC
>-|-|TRBJ2-7|TRBV12-3/TRBV12-4
CASSWASPYGQYF
TGTGCCAGCAGTTGGGCTTCCCCCTACGGGCAGTACTTC
>few|-|TRBJ2-1|TRBV12-3/TRBV12-4
CASSRRGSSSYNEQFF
TGTGCCAGCAGCCGCCGGGGCAGTAGCTCCTACAATGAGCAGTTCTTC
>-|-|TRBJ2-7|TRBV2
CASSVDLWGEQYF
TGTGCCAGCAGTGTCGACCTATGGGGCGAGCAGTACTTC
>few|TRBD2|TRBJ2-3|TRBV10-3
CAISESTSGGAADTQYF
TGTGCCATCAGTGAGTCGACTAGCGGGGGGGCCGCAGATACGCAGTATTTT
>-|-|TRBJ1-5|TRBV9
CASSVGYSGSTDTQHF
TGTGCCAGCAGCGTAGGATACAGCGGTAGCACAGATACGCAGCATTTT
>few|-|TRBJ2-2|TRBV7-7
CASSLKPGLVPGELFF
TGTGCCAGCAGCCTTAAGCCGGGGTTGGTCCCCGGGGAGCTGTTTTTT
>few|TRBD1|TRBJ2-7|TRBV7-3
CASSLSDRVSYEQYF
TGTGCCAGCAGCTTATCGGACAGGGTATCCTACGAGCAGTACTTC
>-|TRBD2|TRBJ2-1|TRBV10-3
CAIRLAGGDEQFF
TGCGCCATTCGACTAGCGGGGGGCGATGAGCAGTTCTTC
>-|-|TRBJ1-5|TRBV7-6
CASSRGDQPQHF
TGTGCCAGCAGCAGAGGGGATCAGCCCCAGCATTTT
>-|-|TRBJ1-4|TRBV7-6
CASSLGTDTKLFF
TGTGCCAGCAGCTTAGGGACCGACACGAAACTGTTTTTT
>few|TRBD1|TRBJ2-7|TRBV7-2
CASRDFSGGEQYF
TGTGCCAGCAGAGACTTTTCAGGGGGCGAGCAGTACTTC
>few|-|TRBJ2-7|TRBV29-1
CSVEIGTGSYEQYF
TGCAGCGTTGAGATTGGCACAGGGTCCTACGAGCAGTACTTC
>few|-|TRBJ1-2|TRBV24-1
CATLDSDYGYTF
TGTGCCACCCTTGACAGTGACTATGGCTACACCTTC
>-|-|TRBJ1-1|TRBV6-1
CASSPQHFGGTEAFF
TGTGCCAGCAGTCCTCAACACTTCGGGGGCACTGAAGCTTTCTTT
>few|TRBD1|TRBJ1-1|TRBV7-2
CASSRQGVTEAFF
TGTGCCAGCAGCCGACAGGGGGTGACTGAAGCTTTCTTT
>-|-|TRBJ1-2|TRBV27
CASSFQGLTGRGYTF
TGTGCCAGCAGTTTCCAGGGGCTCACGGGGAGGGGCTACACCTTC
>few|-|TRBJ2-3|TRBV11-3
CASTSGTPGTDTQYF
TGTGCCAGCACCTCCGGGACACCCGGAACAGATACGCAGTATTTT
>few|-|TRBJ1-2|TRBV19
CASSGKTWARGGYTF
TGTGCCAGTAGTGGAAAAACTTGGGCGCGGGGTGGCTACACCTTC
>once|TRBD2|TRBJ2-1|TRBV5-1
CAPNSGGSNEQFF
TGCGCCCCCAATAGCGGGGGTTCCAATGAGCAGTTCTTC
>-|TRBD1|TRBJ2-7|TRBV27
CASSHRQGPNYEQYF
TGTGCCAGCAGCCATAGACAGGGCCCAAACTACGAGCAGTACTTC
>-|TRBD1|TRBJ1-2|TRBV20-1
CSAMTGNYGYTF
TGCAGTGCTATGACAGGGAACTATGGCTACACCTTC
>-|-|TRBJ1-6|TRBV7-6
CASSLERGAGSPLHF
TGTGCCAGCAGCTTAGAACGGGGAGCAGGTTCACCCCTCCACTTT
>-|-|TRBJ2-3|TRBV5-1
CASSSIPTDTQYF
TGCGCCAGCAGCTCCATCCCCACAGATACGCAGTATTTT
>many|-|TRBJ1-6|TRBV6-2/TRBV6-3
CASSFDRSSPLHF
TGTGCCAGCAGTTTCGACAGGAGCTCACCCCTCCACTTT
>-|-|TRBJ1-6|TRBV7-9
CASTADGATLHF
TGTGCCAGCACCGCCGATGGAGCTACTCTCCACTTT
>-|-|TRBJ2-6|TRBV2
CASSVEGTGANVLTF
TGTGCCAGCAGTGTGGAGGGTACCGGGGCCAACGTCCTGACTTTC
>once|-|TRBJ2-3|TRBV5-1
CASSSGWEDTQYF
TGCGCCAGCAGCTCGGGGTGGGAAGATACGCAGTATTTT
>-|-|TRBJ1-1|TRBV2
CAGGARTEAFF
TGTGCCGGGGGGGCGCGGACTGAAGCTTTCTTT
>few|-|TRBJ1-2|TRBV6-5
CASSPGTSGGYTF
TGTGCCAGCAGCCCCGGGACATCCGGTGGCTACACCTTC
>few|-|TRBJ1-1|TRBV29-1
CSVLRTFDREAFF
TGCAGCGTCCTTAGGACGTTTGACAGGGAAGCTTTCTTT
>-|TRBD2|TRBJ2-5|TRBV5-1
CASSLAGTSGRGETQYF
TGCGCCAGCAGCTTGGCCGGGACTAGCGGGAGGGGTGAGACCCAGTACTTC
>few|TRBD1|TRBJ2-5|TRBV29-1
CSAQTGVRETQYF
TGCAGCGCACAAACAGGGGTTCGAGAGACCCAGTACTTC
>-|TRBD2|TRBJ2-3|TRBV27
CASSRSHSPGLAGPSTDTQYF
TGTGCCAGCAGCCGTAGCCATAGCCCGGGACTAGCGGGACCTAGCACAGATACGCAGTATTTT
>-|TRBD2|TRBJ2-1|TRBV20-1
CSADEAILAGGIHEQFF
TGCAGTGCTGACGAAGCCATACTAGCGGGAGGTATTCATGAGCAGTTCTTC
>few|TRBD1|TRBJ2-5|TRBV7-2
CASNGDRGRGTQYF
TGTGCCAGCAACGGGGACAGGGGGCGCGGGACCCAGTACTTC
>-|-|TRBJ2-2|TRBV7-9
CASSYGTNTGELFF
TGTGCCAGCAGCTACGGGACTAACACCGGGGAGCTGTTTTTT
>few|TRBD2|TRBJ2-5|TRBV7-2
CASSLAFAGGQEAQYF
TGTGCCAGCAGCTTAGCGTTTGCGGGGGGCCAAGAGGCCCAGTACTTC